This record covers a single T cell receptor (beta chain). The sample belongs to a study of graft-versus-host responses after intestinal transplantation. The protocol was immunoSEQ multiplex PCR, while the TCRdb copy is restricted to in-frame clones and leaves out a portion. The sample has about 20,000 clones; over 35% are singletons. This CDR3 region has 15 residues. V shed 0 bases and J 8 bases; nucleotides not matched to a gene: 4. CDR1 and CDR2 (germline): SGHAT, FQNNGV. Material: alloreactive CD4+ T cells from a mixed lymphocyte reaction culture, obtained before intestinal transplant. As to subset: CFSE-low proliferating T cells sorted from roughly six-day pre-transplant mixed lymphocyte reaction (GvH or HvG direction). This sequence was found in a human patient who received an intestinal transplant. The chain is built from TRBV11-2 and TRBJ1-6; 7 nucleotides agree with TRBD1. The CDR3: CASSLETGQYSPLHF. Written as DNA, the CDR3 is TGTGCCAGCAGCTTAGAGACGGGACAGTATTCACCCCTCCACTTT.